The T cell receptor (beta chain) described here comes from a study of cytomegalovirus exposure and HLA in healthy donors listed by TCRdb under 2017. A note on the overall study: The approximately 710 repertoires of the first cohort and the roughly 110 validation repertoires were produced on the same platform, according to a later analysis. Along with the approximately 650-subject first cohort, a separate validation cohort of around 110 different subjects was used. High-throughput TCR immunosequencing, statistical association of individual TCRs with disease status, and machine learning were combined to predict cytomegalovirus infection status. The study was designed to test whether signatures of past pathogen exposure could be identified by cataloging public T cell receptors.

The CDR3 goes from the cysteine to the phenylalanine over 14 residues. Kept here is only the CDR3 DNA, which spans 42 bases and is read in frame from base 1. V is cut by 3 bases and J by 4 bases, and the space between the germline ends is 10 bases. The germline V gene specifies SGHTA as CDR1 and FQGTGA as CDR2. Separate from the approximately 700-subject first cohort, the validation cohort of about 130 subjects was the group to which the donors belonged. A word on this clone: What this receptor recognizes is not known. It has no much larger one-base neighbor in the sample; base qualities were not kept.

Libraries were constructed by the immunoSEQ multiplex PCR assay. On the authors' methods: A statistical classification framework was built for diagnosing cytomegalovirus status from the catalog of TCR beta chain sequences. Imported from immuneACCESS, the table was reduced by TCRdb to in-frame sequences with V and J called. These copies leave out some clones; in studies compared against another copy, an unresolved V gene accounts for under half, and the cause of the remainder is not known. V, J and clone size reflect that table, while D and trimming were determined from the DNA. In this sample the table shows about 220,000 clones, 80% to 85% of which occur a single time. In total, the top ten clones hold over 12% of the sample. The research as a whole found: A few of the identified cytomegalovirus-associated TCR beta chains were confirmed in vitro to be specific for cytomegalovirus antigens. The classifier was reported to diagnose cytomegalovirus status with high specificity and sensitivity in both the original cohort and the validation cohort. In the study, 150 to 200 TCR beta chains were listed as associated with cytomegalovirus. Most TCR sequences were seen in very few donors, while some public TCRs were found in many individuals. It was suggested by the authors that the approach could potentially be generalized to other disease states and immunological phenotypes. Of the cluster scores, about 94% were above 0 in a later analysis, which found that TCRs clustered in the first cohort also tended to co-occur in the 95 to 150 validation repertoires. The validation cohort had no HLA typing available for a later analysis, so co-occurrence within that cohort was assessed over all 120 or so repertoires.

Sequenced sample: PBMCs. The receptor was derived from a woman aged 25 to 39 in good health and CMV-seropositive. The rearranged chain carries TRBV7-3 and TRBJ2-1, with the D gene not confidently named. The DNA sequence is given as TGTGCCAGCAGCTTGGGCCCAGCTTACAATGAGCAGTTCTTC. This sequence encodes CASSLGPAYNEQFF.